The 10 T cell receptor beta chains below all came from one sample that was sequenced in a study of Ad26.COV2.S vaccination and SARS-CoV-2 variants (dated by TCRdb to about 2021). The treatment or condition label, read with the paper, signifies: some 19 received Ad26.COV2.S at low or high dose, single or two shots; 5 received placebo; per-sample allocation not given. For vaccine and placebo recipients, repertoires were sequenced using samples collected on day 63 after the first injection. Libraries were constructed by the immunoSEQ multiplex PCR assay. TCRdb holds this immuneACCESS table with in-frame rearrangements only. Some clones are missing; in checked studies, unresolved V genes explain under half, and the rest has no known cause. The sample table shows 300,000 to 350,000 clones, and 75% to 90% are seen once. Around 5.3% of the sample belongs to the ten largest clones. The sample in question was peripheral blood, obtained in a trial of Ad26.COV2.S vaccine versus placebo. These receptors were obtained from a person between 18 and 65 years old who received the Ad26.COV2.S COVID-19 vaccine or a placebo.

The CDR3 bases are TGTGCCAGTAGTCCTGGACAGGCGACTAACTATGGCTACACCTTC. Protein: CASSPGQATNYGYTF. The V and J genes are TRBV19 and TRBJ1-2; 7 nucleotides match TRBD1. V was clipped by 5 bases and J by 0 bases; unmatched bases: 6. CDR3 length equals 15 residues. Per the germline V gene, CDR1 is LNHDA and CDR2 is SQIVND (reference sequence). Supplemented by reference TRBV19 and TRBJ1-2, the full variable domain reads DGGITQSPKYLFRKEGQNVTLSCEQNLNHDAMYWYRQDPGQGLRLIYYSQIVNDFQKGDIAEGYSVSREKKESFPLTVTSAQKNPTAFYLCASSPGQATNYGYTFGSGTRLTVV.

This clone has only one observation. The chain uses TRBV19 and TRBJ2-3; 13 bases are a match to TRBD2. This CDR3 is 16 amino acids long. Germline CDR1 reads LNHDA; CDR2 reads SQIVND (reference sequence). Trimming cost V 3 bases and J 4 bases; bases outside gene matches: 4. The CDR3 DNA is TGTGCCAGTAGTATTCTCGGGACTAGCGGGGCAGATACGCAGTATTTT. This codes for CASSILGTSGADTQYF.

The chain joins TRBV7-9 to TRBJ1-2; no definite D call. Germline CDR1 SEHNR, CDR2 FQNEAQ (reference sequence). The CDR3 covers 17 residues. The V end lost 2 bases, the J end lost 2 bases, and 18 bases lay between the germline ends. CDR3 DNA: TGTGCCAGCAGCTTATTTTCGTACGGGCAGACAAACTATGGCTACACCTTC. Its translation is CASSLFSYGQTNYGYTF.

The rearrangement joins TRBV19 to TRBJ1-6; 9 bases align to TRBD1. J was trimmed by 10 bases and V by 6 bases; bases with no gene match: 7. The CDR3 totals 14 residues. Germline assignment: CDR1 LNHDA and CDR2 SQIVND (reference sequence). This CDR3 is CASSRQGEGSPLHF. As DNA, the CDR3 is TGTGCCAGTAGCAGACAGGGGGAAGGGTCACCCCTCCACTTT. Variable domain in full (rest from reference TRBV19 and TRBJ1-6): DGGITQSPKYLFRKEGQNVTLSCEQNLNHDAMYWYRQDPGQGLRLIYYSQIVNDFQKGDIAEGYSVSREKKESFPLTVTSAQKNPTAFYLCASSRQGEGSPLHFGNGTRLTVT.

The J gene is TRBJ1-5, the V gene TRBV6-5; unclear D gene. CDR3 length: 14 residues. V was cut by 8 bases and J by 0 bases, with 11 bases left in between. Germline-derived CDR1 and CDR2 are MNHEY and SVGAGI. CDR3 sequence (DNA): TGTGCCAGCCGCCCTTACAGTAGCAATCAGCCCCAGCATTTT. It translates to CASRPYSSNQPQHF.

This clone was counted many times. The identical CDR3 is also encoded by other nucleotide sequences in the sample. The chain combines TRBV5-5 with TRBJ1-1; D remains ambiguous. This CDR3 has 14 residues. Germline V gene lookup returns CDR1 SGHKS and CDR2 YYEKEE (reference sequence). Trimming removed 2 bases from V and 0 bases from J, with 8 bases in between. CDR3: CASSFVQLNTEAFF. CDR3 in DNA: TGTGCCAGCAGCTTTGTTCAGCTGAACACTGAAGCTTTCTTT.

The chain recombines TRBV2 with TRBJ1-1; no reliable D call. The V end lost 6 bases, the J end lost 5 bases, and 7 bases lay between the germline ends. CDR1 and CDR2 (germline): SNHLY, FYNNEI. This CDR3 region has 11 residues. The CDR3 region is CASREGTEAFF. The CDR3 DNA follows: TGTGCCAGCAGAGAGGGAACTGAAGCTTTCTTT.

The CDR3 protein is CASSVGGPNYGYTF. CDR3 sequence (DNA): TGCGCCAGCAGCGTTGGAGGGCCTAACTATGGCTACACCTTC. The chain joins TRBV5-1 to TRBJ1-2; D remains unclear. Germline CDR1 SGHRS, CDR2 YFSETQ. The CDR3 contains 14 residues. V lost 4 bases to trimming and J lost 0 bases, with 10 bases between them.

V and J are TRBV4-3 and TRBJ2-2; 7 bases align to TRBD2. CDR3 length: 16 residues. Looked up from germline, CDR1 is LGHNA and CDR2 is YSLEER. J gave up 4 bases and V 0 bases, and 5 bases lay outside the gene matches. The CDR3 DNA is TGCGCCAGCAGCCAAGATTGGCGGGGGAGCACCGGGGAGCTGTTTTTT. Amino acid sequence: CASSQDWRGSTGELFF.

The chain carries TRBV6-2 or TRBV6-3 and TRBJ1-5, with D possibly being TRBD1 (5 bases). Germline assignment: CDR1 MNHEY and CDR2 SVGEGT. The V and J ends lost 4 bases and 6 bases respectively, with 13 bases between them. The CDR3 extends over 14 amino acids. This CDR3 is CASSLGVISQPQHF. The CDR3 nucleotides read TGTGCCAGCAGTTTGGGGGTTATAAGTCAGCCCCAGCATTTT.